The 10 T cell receptor beta chains below all came from one sample that was sequenced in a study of blood T cell repertoires in COVID-19. Produced via immunoSEQ multiplex PCR; TCRdb's table is partial and in-frame only. The sample includes some 220,000 clones, 80% of them seen just once. Material for sequencing was peripheral blood. The receptors here all came from a woman in her 70s with acute or convalescent COVID-19.

This CDR3 reads CASSEGDRGLYEQYV. DNA for the CDR3: TGTGCCAGCAGTGAGGGGGACAGGGGGCTCTACGAGCAGTACGTC. The chain recombines TRBV6-1 with TRBJ2-7; TRBD1 agrees at 12 bases. This CDR3 spans 15 amino acids. CDR1 MNHNS and CDR2 SASEGT come from the germline V gene. The V gene end was trimmed by 3 bases and the J gene end by 3 bases; junction bases not matched to a gene: 3.

The J gene is TRBJ2-1, the V gene TRBV6-5; 8 bases align to TRBD2. The V and J ends lost 2 bases and 6 bases, in that order; junction bases with no gene match: 9. The CDR3 consists of 16 residues. Looked up from germline, CDR1 is MNHEY and CDR2 is SVGAGI. The DNA for the CDR3 is TGTGCCAGCAGTTACACGGGACTAGATCAGCGCAATGAGCAGTTCTTC. Amino acid sequence: CASSYTGLDQRNEQFF.

The chain couples TRBV2 to TRBJ2-6; no clear D. The CDR3 is 15 residues long. V was pared by 4 bases and J by 0 bases, with 7 bases between. The germline V gene encodes CDR1 SNHLY and CDR2 FYNNEI. Here the CDR3 DNA reads TGTGCCAGCAGTGGGTTTAGCTCTGGGGCCAACGTCCTGACTTTC. It translates to CASSGFSSGANVLTF.

This clone appeared once. The chain is built from TRBV18 and TRBJ1-3; TRBD1 matches at 7 bases. V lost 2 bases and J lost 0; bases outside the gene matches: 4. The CDR3 covers 16 residues. Germline CDR1 KGHSH, CDR2 LQKENI. CDR3 nucleotide sequence: TGTGCCAGCTCACCATTAGGGGACAGCTCTGGAAACACCATATATTTT. This translates into CASSPLGDSSGNTIYF. The full variable domain, completed using reference TRBV18 and TRBJ1-3, is NAGVMQNPRHLVRRRGQEARLRCSPMKGHSHVYWYRQLPEEGLKFMVYLQKENIIDESGMPKERFSAEFPKEGPSILRIQQVVRGDSAAYFCASSPLGDSSGNTIYFGEGSWLTVV.

This rearrangement joins TRBV5-1 to TRBJ2-1; 10 bases fit TRBD2. V was clipped by 4 bases and J by 8 bases; unmatched bases: 6. The CDR3 consists of 14 residues. In germline, CDR1 is SGHRS, CDR2 YFSETQ. The CDR3 nucleotides are TGCGCCAGCAGCCGTAGCGGGGGGTTTGATGAGCAGTTCTTC. Residues: CASSRSGGFDEQFF.

The chain uses TRBV7-2 and TRBJ2-7, with a tentative D call TRBD1 (6 bases). V gave up 7 bases and J gave up 2 bases, with 18 bases separating them. The CDR3 loop spans 15 amino acids. The germline V gene has CDR1 SGHTA and CDR2 FQGNSA. CDR3 sequence: CASILRVPGAYEQYF. The DNA of the CDR3 is TGTGCCAGCATCCTTCGCGTCCCAGGGGCCTACGAGCAGTACTTC. The full variable domain, completed using reference TRBV7-2 and TRBJ2-7, is GAGVSQSPSNKVTEKGKDVELRCDPISGHTALYWYRQSLGQGLEFLIYFQGNSAPDKSGLPSDRFSAERTGGSVSTLTIQRTQQEDSAVYLCASILRVPGAYEQYFGPGTRLTVT.

This chain connects TRBV4-1 to TRBJ2-3, with 14 bases fitting TRBD2. Per the germline V gene, CDR1 is MGHRA and CDR2 is YSYEKL. With V trimmed by 1 base and J by 0 bases, 6 bases remained unmatched. CDR3 length: 19 residues. The CDR3 loop reads CASSQGLAGGMGSTDTQYF. The CDR3 bases are TGCGCCAGCAGCCAAGGACTAGCGGGGGGGATGGGGAGCACAGATACGCAGTATTTT.

The chain is built from TRBV9 and TRBJ2-3; 9 nucleotides match TRBD2. This CDR3 is built from 16 residues. Germline CDR1 is SGDLS and CDR2 is YYNGEE. J gave up 0 bases and V 2 bases, and 4 bases lay outside the gene matches. The CDR3 region is CASSVRAGGSTDTQYF. The CDR3 nucleotides are TGTGCCAGCAGCGTTAGAGCGGGGGGAAGCACAGATACGCAGTATTTT.

The V and J genes are TRBV6-5 and TRBJ2-3, with TRBD2 matching over 9 bases. Trimming took 8 bases from V and 2 from J; bases not matched to a gene: 5. Looked up from germline, CDR1 is MNHEY and CDR2 is SVGAGI. This CDR3 comprises 14 residues. The CDR3: CASGLAGVTDTQYF. The CDR3 coding sequence is TGTGCCAGCGGATTAGCGGGGGTCACAGATACGCAGTATTTT.

This clone was observed a handful of times. V usage is TRBV10-3 and J usage is TRBJ2-2; TRBD2 might be the D (5 bases). The CDR3 runs to 16 residues. Germline V gene lookup returns CDR1 ENHRY and CDR2 SYGVKD. V dropped 6 bases and J dropped 1 base, with 15 bases sitting between them. CDR3: CAIRWIQAGNTGELFF. The CDR3 nucleotides read TGTGCCATCAGGTGGATTCAGGCGGGGAACACCGGGGAGCTGTTTTTT.